This TCR beta chain was recovered during a study of cytomegalovirus exposure and HLA in healthy donors. Study-wide findings and caveats: A later examination showed that TCR association rates differed by HLA locus, with DRB1 most and HLA-C fewest.

13 Jbeta primers and 60 Vbeta primers were used for the PCR. Only in-frame clones appear in the TCRdb table, and some are missing; sequencing was by immunoSEQ multiplex PCR. Altogether 200,000 or so clones are present, about 77% being singletons, with the ten largest covering 2.5% to 3.5%. About this clone itself: Its cognate antigen is unknown. A read error may account for a junction end that differs from germline.

This CDR3 is 16 amino acids long. The germline V gene encodes CDR1 LGHNA and CDR2 YNFKEQ. The chain links TRBV4-2 to TRBJ1-2; no definite D call. Sequenced material: PBMCs. The TCR was taken from a woman in her thirties in good health and CMV-seronegative. The CDR3 loop is CASSQTSLEANYGYPF. In DNA form, the CDR3 reads TGTGCCAGCAGCCAAACTAGCCTGGAAGCTAACTATGGCTACCCCTTC.